A selection of T cell receptor beta chains follows, all from one sample in a study of OX40 agonist ivuxolimab in advanced cancers. Repertoires were generated with immunoSEQ multiplex PCR, while TCRdb's copy carries only in-frame clones and drops some. The sample lists fewer than 85,000 clones, over 70% occurring once. The specimen was CD4+ or CD8+ T cells sorted from blood, collected in a trial of the OX40 agonist ivuxolimab. The receptors originated from an adult with an advanced solid tumor such as melanoma, head and neck, liver or kidney cancer. Each CDR3 is given with its conserved first and last residue. D genes are given only for firm matches. Some rows have no size entry. The others give once, few or many, or a class for an expanded clone.

D gene: TRBD1
J gene: TRBJ1-1
clone size: .
V gene: TRBV9
CDR3 protein: CASSVGQGALNTEAFF
CDR3 DNA: TGTGCCAGCAGCGTAGGACAGGGGGCTCTGAACACTGAAGCTTTCTTT

D gene: .
J gene: TRBJ1-3
clone size: .
V gene: TRBV5-5
CDR3 protein: CASSSTSGNTIYF
CDR3 DNA: TGTGCCAGCAGCTCGACCTCTGGAAACACCATATATTTT

D gene: .
J gene: TRBJ1-3
clone size: .
V gene: TRBV13
CDR3 protein: CASSEDRGNTIYF
CDR3 DNA: TGTGCCAGCAGCGAAGACAGAGGAAACACCATATATTTT

D gene: TRBD2
J gene: TRBJ2-7
clone size: .
V gene: TRBV6-5
CDR3 protein: CASRRLAGDYEQYF
CDR3 DNA: TGTGCCAGCAGAAGACTAGCGGGAGACTACGAGCAGTACTTC

D gene: TRBD2
J gene: TRBJ2-5
clone size: .
V gene: TRBV27
CDR3 protein: CASSLQLAGQETQYF
CDR3 DNA: TGTGCCAGCAGTTTGCAGCTAGCGGGCCAAGAGACCCAGTACTTC

D gene: .
J gene: TRBJ2-7
clone size: .
V gene: TRBV27
CDR3 protein: CASSRRLLTDSYEQYF
CDR3 DNA: TGTGCCAGCAGTCGTCGTTTATTGACAGATTCCTACGAGCAGTACTTC

D gene: .
J gene: TRBJ1-2
clone size: .
V gene: TRBV9
CDR3 protein: CASSVEAGNYGYTF
CDR3 DNA: TGTGCCAGCAGCGTAGAGGCGGGAAACTATGGCTACACCTTC

D gene: .
J gene: TRBJ2-5
clone size: few
V gene: TRBV18
CDR3 protein: CASSLDAKETQYF
CDR3 DNA: TGTGCCAGCTCGCTCGACGCGAAAGAGACCCAGTACTTC

D gene: .
J gene: TRBJ1-1
clone size: .
V gene: TRBV27
CDR3 protein: CASSSQSYPNTEAFF
CDR3 DNA: TGTGCCAGCAGCTCCCAGTCATACCCGAACACTGAAGCTTTCTTT

D gene: .
J gene: TRBJ1-1
clone size: .
V gene: TRBV11-3
CDR3 protein: CASSFSLNTEAFF
CDR3 DNA: TGTGCCAGCAGCTTTTCTCTGAACACTGAAGCTTTCTTT

D gene: TRBD1
J gene: TRBJ2-1
clone size: .
V gene: TRBV7-2
CDR3 protein: CASSLGTGEGGEQFF
CDR3 DNA: TGTGCCAGCAGCTTAGGAACAGGGGAAGGGGGAGAGCAGTTCTTC

D gene: .
J gene: TRBJ2-3
clone size: once
V gene: TRBV4-3
CDR3 protein: CASSQLRGMGPDTQYF
CDR3 DNA: TGCGCCAGCAGCCAACTCCGTGGAATGGGCCCCGATACGCAGTATTTT

D gene: .
J gene: TRBJ1-5
clone size: .
V gene: TRBV5-1
CDR3 protein: CASSLAGESYQPQHF
CDR3 DNA: TGCGCCAGCAGCTTGGCCGGGGAAAGCTATCAGCCCCAGCATTTT

D gene: .
J gene: TRBJ2-3
clone size: once
V gene: TRBV27
CDR3 protein: CASSPSSGEFVDTQYF
CDR3 DNA: TGTGCCAGCAGTCCCTCGTCGGGTGAATTTGTGGATACGCAGTATTTT

D gene: TRBD2
J gene: TRBJ2-5
clone size: .
V gene: TRBV5-6
CDR3 protein: CASSPQGLAGVKTQYF
CDR3 DNA: TGTGCCAGCAGCCCACAGGGACTAGCGGGAGTGAAGACCCAGTACTTC

D gene: .
J gene: TRBJ1-2
clone size: .
V gene: TRBV6-5
CDR3 protein: CASSRDTKGDGYTF
CDR3 DNA: TGTGCCAGCAGCCGCGACACCAAGGGAGATGGCTACACCTTC

D gene: .
J gene: TRBJ2-3
clone size: .
V gene: TRBV11-3
CDR3 protein: CASSLLRTTDTQYF
CDR3 DNA: TGTGCCAGCAGCTTATTGCGGACCACAGATACGCAGTATTTT

D gene: .
J gene: TRBJ1-2
clone size: .
V gene: TRBV28
CDR3 protein: CASSLRAGHGYTF
CDR3 DNA: TGTGCCAGCAGTTTAAGGGCAGGGCATGGCTACACCTTC

D gene: TRBD2
J gene: TRBJ2-4
clone size: .
V gene: TRBV9
CDR3 protein: CASSVGLAGDKNIQYF
CDR3 DNA: TGTGCCAGCAGCGTCGGACTAGCGGGGGACAAAAACATTCAGTACTTC

D gene: .
J gene: TRBJ1-2
clone size: few
V gene: TRBV14
CDR3 protein: CASSPLGVRGYGYTF
CDR3 DNA: TGTGCCAGCAGCCCCCTAGGGGTGAGGGGCTATGGCTACACCTTC

D gene: .
J gene: TRBJ2-7
clone size: .
V gene: TRBV7-6
CDR3 protein: CASSRELGRVNEQYF
CDR3 DNA: TGTGCCAGCAGTCGAGAACTGGGACGGGTTAACGAGCAGTACTTC

D gene: .
J gene: TRBJ2-1
clone size: .
V gene: TRBV7-2
CDR3 protein: CASSLGPRRNEFF
CDR3 DNA: TGTGCCAGCAGCTTAGGCCCGAGAAGGAATGAGTTCTTC

D gene: TRBD1
J gene: TRBJ1-1
clone size: .
V gene: TRBV2
CDR3 protein: CASSQGAPTEAFF
CDR3 DNA: TGTGCCAGCAGTCAGGGGGCGCCTACTGAAGCTTTCTTT

D gene: .
J gene: TRBJ2-7
clone size: .
V gene: TRBV7-2
CDR3 protein: CASSFARGSYEQYF
CDR3 DNA: TGTGCCAGCAGCTTCGCCCGGGGGAGCTACGAGCAGTACTTC

D gene: .
J gene: TRBJ1-5
clone size: .
V gene: TRBV5-1
CDR3 protein: CASSLGGSNQPQHF
CDR3 DNA: TGCGCCAGCAGCTTGGGGGGTAGCAATCAGCCCCAGCATTTT

D gene: .
J gene: TRBJ2-1
clone size: .
V gene: TRBV18
CDR3 protein: CASSLSQGRDEQFF
CDR3 DNA: TGTGCCAGCTCATTATCTCAGGGTAGGGATGAGCAGTTCTTC

D gene: TRBD1
J gene: TRBJ1-1
clone size: .
V gene: TRBV6-6
CDR3 protein: CASSYSGQMNTEAFF
CDR3 DNA: TGTGCCAGCAGTTACTCGGGACAGATGAACACTGAAGCTTTCTTT

D gene: TRBD1
J gene: TRBJ1-1
clone size: .
V gene: TRBV15
CDR3 protein: CATNRDRGSGTEAFF
CDR3 DNA: TGTGCCACCAATAGGGACAGGGGATCTGGCACTGAAGCTTTCTTT

D gene: .
J gene: TRBJ2-2
clone size: .
V gene: TRBV6-6
CDR3 protein: CASSYPGGTGELFF
CDR3 DNA: TGTGCCAGCAGTTACCCGGGCGGGACCGGGGAGCTGTTTTTT

D gene: .
J gene: TRBJ2-7
clone size: .
V gene: TRBV5-5
CDR3 protein: CASNYRVSYEQYF
CDR3 DNA: TGTGCCAGCAACTATCGTGTCTCCTACGAGCAGTACTTC

D gene: TRBD1
J gene: TRBJ2-2
clone size: .
V gene: TRBV6-5
CDR3 protein: CASSYHQQGAGGELFF
CDR3 DNA: TGTGCCAGCAGTTACCACCAACAGGGGGCTGGCGGGGAGCTGTTTTTT

D gene: .
J gene: TRBJ2-5
clone size: .
V gene: TRBV21-1
CDR3 protein: CASSKVIQGFRETQYF
CDR3 DNA: TGTGCCAGCAGCAAAGTGATACAGGGTTTCCGAGAGACCCAGTACTTC

D gene: TRBD2
J gene: TRBJ2-7
clone size: once
V gene: TRBV6-1
CDR3 protein: CASSVGLAGGYEQYF
CDR3 DNA: TGTGCCAGCAGTGTTGGACTAGCGGGCGGATACGAGCAGTACTTC

D gene: .
J gene: TRBJ2-5
clone size: .
V gene: TRBV5-6
CDR3 protein: CASSLYGGETQYF
CDR3 DNA: TGTGCCAGCAGCTTGTACGGTGGAGAGACCCAGTACTTC

D gene: .
J gene: TRBJ1-2
clone size: .
V gene: TRBV25-1
CDR3 protein: CASSDRYAEGWTF
CDR3 DNA: TGTGCCAGCAGTGACAGATACGCGGAGGGCTGGACCTTC

D gene: .
J gene: TRBJ1-2
clone size: .
V gene: TRBV5-6
CDR3 protein: CASSSGLYGYTF
CDR3 DNA: TGTGCCAGCAGCTCAGGGCTCTATGGCTACACCTTC

D gene: .
J gene: TRBJ2-4
clone size: .
V gene: TRBV4-3
CDR3 protein: CASSQGGFGASNIQYF
CDR3 DNA: TGCGCCAGCAGCCAAGGAGGGTTCGGAGCATCAAACATTCAGTACTTC

D gene: TRBD2
J gene: TRBJ2-1
clone size: .
V gene: TRBV28
CDR3 protein: CASIGLAGDSYNEQFF
CDR3 DNA: TGTGCCAGCATTGGACTAGCGGGAGACTCCTACAATGAGCAGTTCTTC

D gene: .
J gene: TRBJ2-6
clone size: .
V gene: TRBV18
CDR3 protein: CASSLIGAGANVLTF
CDR3 DNA: TGTGCCAGCTCGCTAATAGGGGCTGGGGCCAACGTCCTGACTTTC

D gene: .
J gene: TRBJ1-1
clone size: .
V gene: TRBV7-2
CDR3 protein: CASSLLTALVGTEAFF
CDR3 DNA: TGTGCCAGCAGCTTACTAACAGCTCTGGTGGGAACTGAAGCTTTCTTT

D gene: TRBD2
J gene: TRBJ2-1
clone size: .
V gene: TRBV7-2
CDR3 protein: CASSLRYASGSYNEQFF
CDR3 DNA: TGTGCCAGCAGCTTAAGGTACGCTAGCGGGTCTTACAATGAGCAGTTCTTC

D gene: TRBD2
J gene: TRBJ2-1
clone size: .
V gene: TRBV7-2
CDR3 protein: CTSSTSPTSGRKNEQFF
CDR3 DNA: TGTACCAGCAGCACTAGTCCAACTAGCGGACGTAAGAATGAGCAGTTCTTC

D gene: .
J gene: TRBJ1-4
clone size: .
V gene: TRBV19
CDR3 protein: CATLERVNEKLFF
CDR3 DNA: TGTGCCACCCTTGAGAGGGTTAATGAAAAACTGTTTTTT

D gene: .
J gene: TRBJ1-2
clone size: .
V gene: TRBV5-1
CDR3 protein: CASSTGRFYGYTF
CDR3 DNA: TGCGCCAGCAGCACGGGACGGTTCTATGGCTACACCTTC

D gene: .
J gene: TRBJ2-2
clone size: once
V gene: TRBV7-3
CDR3 protein: CASSLAGPLNTGELFF
CDR3 DNA: TGTGCCAGCAGCTTAGCCGGACCTTTGAACACCGGGGAGCTGTTTTTT

D gene: .
J gene: TRBJ2-1
clone size: .
V gene: TRBV5-1
CDR3 protein: CASSFGVEQQFF
CDR3 DNA: TGCGCCAGCAGCTTCGGGGTGGAGCAGCAGTTCTTC

D gene: TRBD1
J gene: TRBJ1-1
clone size: .
V gene: TRBV6-4
CDR3 protein: CASSSGANRGTEAFF
CDR3 DNA: TGTGCCAGCAGTTCGGGGGCCAACAGGGGGACTGAAGCTTTCTTT

D gene: TRBD1
J gene: TRBJ1-1
clone size: .
V gene: TRBV11-3
CDR3 protein: CASSLEAFVGQGHEAFF
CDR3 DNA: TGTGCCAGCAGCTTAGAAGCCTTCGTTGGACAGGGGCATGAAGCTTTCTTT

D gene: .
J gene: TRBJ2-1
clone size: once
V gene: TRBV7-3
CDR3 protein: CASSANQRGQQFF
CDR3 DNA: TGTGCCAGCAGCGCAAACCAGCGAGGACAGCAGTTCTTC